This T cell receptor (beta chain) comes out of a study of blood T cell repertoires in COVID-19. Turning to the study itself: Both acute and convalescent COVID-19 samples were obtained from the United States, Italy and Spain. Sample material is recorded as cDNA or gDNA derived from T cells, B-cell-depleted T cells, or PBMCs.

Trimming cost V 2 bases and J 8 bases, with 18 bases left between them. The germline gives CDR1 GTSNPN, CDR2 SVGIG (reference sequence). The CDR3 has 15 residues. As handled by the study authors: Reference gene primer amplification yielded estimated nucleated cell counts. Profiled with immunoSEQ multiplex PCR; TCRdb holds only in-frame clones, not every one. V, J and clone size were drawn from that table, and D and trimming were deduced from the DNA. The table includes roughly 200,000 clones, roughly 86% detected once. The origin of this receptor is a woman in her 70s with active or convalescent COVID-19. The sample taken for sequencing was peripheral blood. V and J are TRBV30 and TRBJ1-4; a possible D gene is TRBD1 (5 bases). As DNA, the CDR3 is TGTGCCTGGAGTCTCTCGCGGGGGTCTGGGGAAAAACTGTTTTTT. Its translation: CAWSLSRGSGEKLFF.